A single sample is the source of the 2 T cell receptor beta chains below, sequenced in a study of T cell responses to AZD1222 COVID-19 vaccine. Clones were sequenced by immunoSEQ multiplex PCR, and TCRdb holds only the in-frame ones, with some missing. The repertoire holds 100,000 to 140,000 clones, with approximately 90% as singletons. The sample here was peripheral blood, taken 28 days after the second AZD1222 dose. The source of these receptors is an adult who received the AZD1222 COVID-19 vaccine.

V is TRBV29-1 and J is TRBJ2-7, with 12 bases aligning to TRBD1. V shed 6 bases and J 5 bases; nucleotides not matched to a gene: 5. The CDR3 runs 13 residues. Germline values: CDR1 SQVTM, CDR2 ANQGSEA. The CDR3 here is CSVAGQGANEQYF. As DNA, the CDR3 is TGCAGCGTAGCGGGACAGGGGGCCAACGAGCAGTACTTC.

The chain carries TRBV3-1 (or the pseudogene TRBV3-2) and TRBJ2-5, with 7 bases fitting TRBD1. Germline V gene lookup returns CDR1 LGHDT and CDR2 YNNKEL (reference sequence). The CDR3 length is 12 residues. V shed 7 bases and J 10 bases; nucleotides not matched to a gene: 9. CDR3 amino acids: CASTHKGASQYF. The CDR3 bases are TGTGCCAGCACCCATAAGGGGGCGAGCCAGTACTTC.